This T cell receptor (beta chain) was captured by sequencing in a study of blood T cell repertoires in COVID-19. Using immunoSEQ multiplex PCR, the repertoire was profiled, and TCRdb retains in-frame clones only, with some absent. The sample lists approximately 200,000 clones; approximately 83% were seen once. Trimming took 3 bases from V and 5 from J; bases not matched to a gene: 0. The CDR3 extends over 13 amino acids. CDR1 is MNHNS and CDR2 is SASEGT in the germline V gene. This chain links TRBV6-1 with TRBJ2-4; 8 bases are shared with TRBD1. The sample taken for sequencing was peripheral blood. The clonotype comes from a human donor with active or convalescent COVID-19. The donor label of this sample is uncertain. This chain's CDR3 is CASSDRGQNIQYF. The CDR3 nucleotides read TGTGCCAGCAGTGACAGGGGGCAAAACATTCAGTACTTC.